Described below is a single T cell receptor beta chain sequence and its context. The target antigen is unknown. This entry comes from a study of blood T cells in healthy people across ages. Regarding the study as a whole: Diversity was estimated from one million T cells, and these estimates were considered underestimates. In long-lived donors, naive CD4+ cell counts and diversity exceeded those of aged donors.

The germline V gene encodes CDR1 LNHDA and CDR2 SQIVND (reference sequence). The CDR3 consists of 16 residues. Trimming cost V 10 bases and J 3 bases, with 22 bases left between them. The second PCR ran about 6 to 11 cycles with a sample-barcoded 5' primer and J-beta primers. TCRdb reprocessed the 5' RACE reads via MiXCR and lists one record per CDR3 protein. The sample includes fewer than 2,000,000 distinct CDR3 sequences, about 32% of them seen just once. This sequence originates from a woman between 25 and 40 years old in good health. V and J are TRBV19 and TRBJ2-1, with a tentative D call TRBD2 (6 bases). Sequencing was carried out using blood. The CDR3 DNA sequence: TGTGCCACCATGGATCCTGGGGGGAGGATCTACAATGAGCAGTTCTTC. Amino acid sequence: CATMDPGGRIYNEQFF.